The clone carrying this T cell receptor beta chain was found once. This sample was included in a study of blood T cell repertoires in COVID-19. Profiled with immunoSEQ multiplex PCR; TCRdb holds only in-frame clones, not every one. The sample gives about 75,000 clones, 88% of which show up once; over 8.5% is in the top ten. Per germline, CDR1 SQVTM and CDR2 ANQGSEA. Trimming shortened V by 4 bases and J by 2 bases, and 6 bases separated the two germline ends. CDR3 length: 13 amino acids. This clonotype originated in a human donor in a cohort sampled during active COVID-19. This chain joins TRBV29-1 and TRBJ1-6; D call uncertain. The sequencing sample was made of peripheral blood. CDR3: CSVGEAYNSPLHF. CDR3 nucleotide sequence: TGCAGCGTTGGTGAGGCCTATAATTCACCCCTCCACTTT.